The 24 T cell receptor beta chains given below trace back to one sample, sequenced in a study of beta chain features in type 1 diabetes. Every bit of the isolated RNA underwent reverse transcription, so sequencing read expressed TCRB transcripts. Repertoires were generated with immunoSEQ multiplex PCR, while TCRdb's copy carries only in-frame clones and drops some. The repertoire holds over 150,000 clones, with about 7.3% as singletons. Specimen: central memory CD4+ T cells from blood. All receptors come from a young man in good health.

This clone was seen many times. V and J are TRBV5-6 and TRBJ2-7; no clear D gene. This CDR3 contains 11 residues. CDR1 is SGHDT and CDR2 is YYEEEE in the germline V gene. Trimming removed 4 bases from V and 3 bases from J, with 5 bases in between. The CDR3 is CASSNNYEQYF. The CDR3 nucleotides are TGTGCCAGCAGCAACAACTACGAGCAGTACTTC.

The J gene is TRBJ1-3, the V gene TRBV9, with 7 bases lining up with TRBD1. This CDR3 contains 17 residues. Losses at the gene ends were 0 bases for V and 4 bases for J; bases not matched to a gene: 10. Germline loops: CDR1 SGDLS, CDR2 YYNGEE. CDR3 region: CASSVVPSRDSGNTIYF. The CDR3 DNA reads as TGTGCCAGCAGCGTAGTTCCCAGTAGGGACAGCGGAAACACCATATATTTT.

This clone was recorded at least ten times. Other DNA sequences in this specimen translate into the identical CDR3. V usage is TRBV4-3 and J usage is TRBJ1-6; 9 bases line up with TRBD1. Germline V lookup: CDR1 LGHNA, CDR2 YSLEER. With 0 bases clipped from V and 6 bases from J, the junction kept 0 bases outside the gene matches. The CDR3 length is 15 residues. The CDR3 DNA is TGCGCCAGCAGCCAAGAGACAGGGGGTAATTCACCCCTCCACTTT. It codes for CASSQETGGNSPLHF.

This clone was seen more than once but under ten times. The J gene is TRBJ2-3, the V gene TRBV28, with TRBD2 matching 10 bases. The CDR3 has 16 residues. From germline, CDR1 is MDHEN and CDR2 SYDVKM. V lost 3 bases to trimming and J lost 1 base; unmatched junction nucleotides: 4. In DNA, the CDR3 is TGTGCCAGCAGTTTCCCTCTAGCGGGAGGCACAGATACGCAGTATTTT. As protein: CASSFPLAGGTDTQYF.

This clone has a handful of counts. The V call is TRBV18, the J call TRBJ1-2; D unclear. CDR1 and CDR2 from the germline V gene are KGHSH and LQKENI. Trimming took off 3 bases at V and 3 bases at J, with 11 bases between the two ends. The CDR3 contains 14 residues. CDR3 sequence reads: CASSPYTGDYGYTF. CDR3 nucleotide sequence: TGTGCCAGCTCACCGTACACCGGGGACTATGGCTACACCTTC.

This clone was counted many times. The chain carries TRBV7-2 and TRBJ2-7; TRBD2 might be the D (5 bases). The CDR3 is 15 residues long. The V and J ends lost 4 bases and 0 bases respectively, with 13 bases between them. The germline V gene encodes CDR1 SGHTA and CDR2 FQGNSA. In nucleotides, the CDR3 is TGTGCCAGCAGCTCGCCGGGGTTTAACTCCTACGAGCAGTACTTC. It encodes CASSSPGFNSYEQYF.

At least ten counts were recorded for this clone. This chain uses TRBV5-4 with TRBJ2-1; D may be TRBD2 (6 bases). The CDR3 has 13 amino acids. V was cut by 6 bases and J by 7 bases, with 14 bases left in between. CDR1 SGHNT and CDR2 YYREEE come from the germline V gene (reference sequence). DNA for the CDR3: TGTGCCAGCATTATGCGGGGAAGGAATGAGCAGTTCTTC. It is translated as CASIMRGRNEQFF.

The chain has TRBV30 and TRBJ2-7; 8 bases are shared with TRBD2. Germline CDR1 GTSNPN, CDR2 SVGIG (reference sequence). Trimming cost V 3 bases and J 2 bases; bases outside gene matches: 6. The CDR3 totals 14 residues. This CDR3 is CAWRAGLAAYEQYF. The CDR3 DNA sequence: TGTGCCTGGAGGGCTGGACTAGCAGCCTACGAGCAGTACTTC.

The gene calls are TRBV4-2 and TRBJ2-3; 9 bases line up with TRBD2. CDR1 and CDR2 (germline): LGHNA, YNFKEQ. The V and J ends lost 3 bases and 2 bases, in that order; junction bases with no gene match: 9. The length of the CDR3 is 17 residues. CDR3 coding DNA: TGTGCCAGCAGCCATGGACTAGCGCGGGGGTTCACAGATACGCAGTATTTT. Translating it yields CASSHGLARGFTDTQYF.

This clone was found many times. The chain couples TRBV9 to TRBJ2-7; unclear D gene. In germline, CDR1 is SGDLS, CDR2 YYNGEE. The CDR3 has 11 amino acids. V was trimmed by 4 bases and J by 2 bases, leaving 4 bases between them. The CDR3 loop reads CASSPTYEQYF. The CDR3 coding sequence is TGTGCCAGCAGCCCCACCTACGAGCAGTACTTC.

This chain connects TRBV5-6 to TRBJ2-6; tentative D call: TRBD1 (6 bases). Trimming took 4 bases from V and 0 from J, leaving 14 bases between them. This CDR3 comprises 17 residues. Germline loops: CDR1 SGHDT, CDR2 YYEEEE. The CDR3 loop reads CASSRGQLPSGANVLTF. The CDR3 bases are TGTGCCAGCAGCCGCGGACAGTTACCCTCTGGGGCCAACGTCCTGACTTTC.

The chain has TRBV20-1 and TRBJ1-1; D uncertain. V was trimmed by 4 bases and J by 1 base, leaving 4 bases between them. This CDR3 comprises 11 residues. Germline values: CDR1 DFQATT, CDR2 SNEGSKA (reference sequence). CDR3 region: CSATSNTEAFF. The DNA of the CDR3 is TGCAGTGCTACCTCGAACACTGAAGCTTTCTTT.

This clone has more than one count but fewer than ten. The rearrangement links TRBV29-1 to TRBJ1-1; 11 positions agree with TRBD1. This CDR3 contains 13 residues. With V trimmed by 7 bases and J by 7 bases, 8 bases remained unmatched. Per germline, CDR1 SQVTM and CDR2 ANQGSEA. In nucleotides, the CDR3 is TGCAGCGCCCTCAGGACAGGGGGCGATGAAGCTTTCTTT. This encodes CSALRTGGDEAFF.

The chain employs TRBV5-4 and TRBJ1-1; tentatively, D is TRBD1 (6 bases). The V gene lost 5 bases and the J gene lost 0 bases, with 17 bases spanning the gap. The germline V gene has CDR1 SGHNT and CDR2 YYREEE (reference sequence). The CDR3 runs 16 residues. CDR3 sequence reads: CASSLPGTFLNTEAFF. The CDR3 DNA follows: TGTGCCAGCAGTCTCCCTGGGACATTCTTGAACACTGAAGCTTTCTTT.

This chain's CDR3 is CASSPPTGGANTEAFF. In DNA, the CDR3 is TGTGCCAGCTCACCACCGACAGGGGGCGCGAACACTGAAGCTTTCTTT. V and J are TRBV18 and TRBJ1-1; TRBD1 agrees at 10 bases. The CDR3 sequence is 16 residues long. From germline, CDR1 is KGHSH and CDR2 LQKENI. V shed 0 bases, J shed 1 base, and the junction held 2 bases outside the gene matches.

The V call is TRBV4-3, the J call TRBJ1-2; D remains unclear. With 0 bases removed from V and 8 bases from J, the gap between germline ends came to 16 bases. The CDR3 totals 15 residues. Germline assignment: CDR1 LGHNA and CDR2 YSLEER. CDR3 DNA sequence: TGCGCCAGCAGCCAAGATCGATCACCAGTTGCAGGCTACACCTTC. Its translation: CASSQDRSPVAGYTF.

The V gene is TRBV18, the J gene TRBJ2-5; D is unresolved. Germline V gene data show CDR1 as KGHSH and CDR2 as LQKENI. V lost 3 bases, J lost 1 base, and 9 bases lay in between. CDR3 length equals 14 residues. For the CDR3, the DNA is TGTGCCAGCTCACCCTCAGAACCCCAAGAGACCCAGTACTTC. It translates to CASSPSEPQETQYF.

This clone occurred a few times. The CDR3 reads CASSPRLSQETQYF. The CDR3 coding sequence is TGCGCCAGCAGCCCCCGACTGTCCCAAGAGACCCAGTACTTC. The chain uses TRBV4-1 and TRBJ2-5; D not resolved. Germline V gene lookup returns CDR1 MGHRA and CDR2 YSYEKL. Between the trimmed V and J ends, which lost 4 bases and 1 base, there was a span of 10 bases. The CDR3 is 14 amino acids.

This clone has just a few counts. The V call is TRBV11-2, the J call TRBJ2-7, with TRBD1 matching over 8 bases. The CDR3 is 14 amino acids. Germline lookup yields CDR1 SGHAT and CDR2 FQNNGV. The junction had 5 bases not matched to a gene; V was cut back by 5 bases and J by 2 bases. CDR3 nucleotide sequence: TGTGCCAGCAGCCCCATGGACAGGGCCTACGAGCAGTACTTC. Protein: CASSPMDRAYEQYF.

The rearrangement joins TRBV4-3 to TRBJ2-3; 9 positions match TRBD2. Germline CDR1 reads LGHNA; CDR2 reads YSLEER. Trimming took 0 bases from V and 0 from J; bases not matched to a gene: 13. The CDR3 is made up of 20 amino acids. CDR3 DNA: TGCGCCAGCAGCCAAGAAGGCGGGGGGGCCGGGGTTAGAAGCACAGATACGCAGTATTTT. Residues: CASSQEGGGAGVRSTDTQYF.

This clone was recorded a few times. The J gene is TRBJ2-2, the V gene TRBV5-1; 10 bases are a match to TRBD2. Trimming at V came to 0 bases and at J to 4 bases, leaving 3 bases not matched to a gene. The CDR3 is 16 residues long. CDR1 SGHRS and CDR2 YFSETQ come from the germline V gene. CDR3 amino acids: CASSLELAGVTGELFF. CDR3 nucleotides: TGCGCCAGCAGCTTGGAGCTAGCGGGGGTCACCGGGGAGCTGTTTTTT. Drawing the rest from reference TRBV5-1 and TRBJ2-2, the complete variable domain is KAGVTQTPRYLIKTRGQQVTLSCSPISGHRSVSWYQQTPGQGLQFLFEYFSETQRNKGNFPGRFSGRQFSNSRSEMNVSTLELGDSALYLCASSLELAGVTGELFFGEGSRLTVL.

This clone appeared a few times. The chain joins TRBV2 to TRBJ2-7; 7 bases map to TRBD1. The trim removed 8 bases at V and 5 bases at J, leaving 6 bases unmatched. Germline V CDR1 and CDR2: SNHLY, FYNNEI. This CDR3 comprises 12 residues. CDR3 in amino acids: CASRSGGHEQYF. The CDR3 bases are TGTGCCAGCCGTTCAGGGGGTCACGAGCAGTACTTC.

The chain links TRBV6-4 to TRBJ2-3; D is possibly TRBD2 (6 bases). CDR3 length: 15 residues. Germline CDR1 and CDR2: MRHNA and SNTAGT. Trimming took 6 bases from V and 0 from J, leaving 13 bases between them. The CDR3 DNA sequence: TGTGCCAGCAGCCAGTTAGGAGGGAGCACAGATACGCAGTATTTT. Encoded protein: CASSQLGGSTDTQYF.

This clone was seen a few times. The CDR3 sequence: CASSARDFYGYTF. CDR3 bases: TGTGCCAGCAGCGCCCGGGACTTCTATGGCTACACCTTC. The genes are TRBV7-9 and TRBJ1-2; tentative D call: TRBD1 (5 bases). Germline assignment: CDR1 SEHNR and CDR2 FQNEAQ (reference sequence). V gave up 5 bases and J gave up 4 bases, with 11 bases separating them. This CDR3 has 13 amino acids.